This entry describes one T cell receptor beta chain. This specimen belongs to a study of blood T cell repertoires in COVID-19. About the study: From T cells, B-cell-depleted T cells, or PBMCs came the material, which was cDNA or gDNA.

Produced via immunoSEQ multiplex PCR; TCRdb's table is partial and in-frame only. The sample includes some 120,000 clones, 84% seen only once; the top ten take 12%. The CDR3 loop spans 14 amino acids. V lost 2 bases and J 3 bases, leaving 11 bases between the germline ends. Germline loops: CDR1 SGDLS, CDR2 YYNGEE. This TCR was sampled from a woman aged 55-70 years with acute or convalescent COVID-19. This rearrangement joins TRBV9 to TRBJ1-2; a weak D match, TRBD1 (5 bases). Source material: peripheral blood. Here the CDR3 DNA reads TGTGCCAGCAGCGTTGACAGTGGACACTATGGCTACACCTTC. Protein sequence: CASSVDSGHYGYTF.